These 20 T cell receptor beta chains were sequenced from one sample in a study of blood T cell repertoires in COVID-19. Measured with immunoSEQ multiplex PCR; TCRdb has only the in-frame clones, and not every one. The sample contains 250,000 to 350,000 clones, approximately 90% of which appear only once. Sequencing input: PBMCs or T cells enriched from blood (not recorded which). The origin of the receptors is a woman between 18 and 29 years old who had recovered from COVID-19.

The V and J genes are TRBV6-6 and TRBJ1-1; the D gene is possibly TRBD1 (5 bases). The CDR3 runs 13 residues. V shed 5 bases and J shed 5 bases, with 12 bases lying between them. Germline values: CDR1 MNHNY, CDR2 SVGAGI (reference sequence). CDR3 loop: CASSRGGSTEAFF. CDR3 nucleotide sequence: TGTGCCAGCAGTCGGGGGGGATCTACTGAAGCTTTCTTT.

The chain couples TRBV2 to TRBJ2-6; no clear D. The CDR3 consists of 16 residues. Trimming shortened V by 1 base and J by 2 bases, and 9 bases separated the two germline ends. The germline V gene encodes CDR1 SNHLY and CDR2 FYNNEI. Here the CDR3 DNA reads TGTGCCAGCAGTGAAGGGGCAGCCGCTGGGGCCAACGTCCTGACTTTC. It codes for CASSEGAAAGANVLTF.

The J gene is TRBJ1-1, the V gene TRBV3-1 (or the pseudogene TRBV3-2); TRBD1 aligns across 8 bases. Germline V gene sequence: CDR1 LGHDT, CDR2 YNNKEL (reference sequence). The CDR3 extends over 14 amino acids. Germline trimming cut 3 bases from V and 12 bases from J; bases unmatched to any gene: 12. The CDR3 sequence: CASSHADRGARTFF. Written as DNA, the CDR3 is TGTGCCAGCAGCCACGCTGACAGGGGTGCTCGAACTTTCTTT.

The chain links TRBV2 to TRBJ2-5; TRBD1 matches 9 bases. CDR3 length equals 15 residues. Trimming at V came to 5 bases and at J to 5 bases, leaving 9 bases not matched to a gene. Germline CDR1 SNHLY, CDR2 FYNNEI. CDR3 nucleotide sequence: TGTGCCAGCAGTTTGGACAGGGGACCAGGGGAGACCCAGTACTTC. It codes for CASSLDRGPGETQYF.

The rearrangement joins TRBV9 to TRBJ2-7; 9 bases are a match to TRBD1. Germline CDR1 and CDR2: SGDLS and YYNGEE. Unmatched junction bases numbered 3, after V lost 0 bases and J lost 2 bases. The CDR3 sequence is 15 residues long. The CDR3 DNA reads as TGTGCCAGCAGCGTAGGAGGACAGGGGCCCTACGAGCAGTACTTC. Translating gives CASSVGGQGPYEQYF.

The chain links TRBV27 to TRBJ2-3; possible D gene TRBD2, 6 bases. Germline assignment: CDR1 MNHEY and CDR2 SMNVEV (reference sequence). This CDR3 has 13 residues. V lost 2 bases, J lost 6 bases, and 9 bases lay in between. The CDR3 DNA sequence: TGTGCCAGCAGTTTAGTTCGGGGGGATACGCAGTATTTT. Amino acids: CASSLVRGDTQYF.

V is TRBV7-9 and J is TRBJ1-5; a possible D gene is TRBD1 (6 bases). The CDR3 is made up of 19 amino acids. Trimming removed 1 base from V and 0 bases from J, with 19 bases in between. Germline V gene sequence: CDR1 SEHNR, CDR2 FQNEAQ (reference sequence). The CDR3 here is CASSLGTEDSLYSNQPQHF. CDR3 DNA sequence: TGTGCCAGCAGCTTAGGCACCGAGGACAGTCTATATAGCAATCAGCCCCAGCATTTT.

The CDR3 coding sequence is TGTGCCAGCAGCCAAGCGGGGTATGGCTACACCTTC. Its protein is CASSQAGYGYTF. J is TRBJ1-2 and V is TRBV14; D is uncertain. CDR1 and CDR2 from the germline V gene are SGHDN and FVKESK. V lost 1 base, J lost 5 bases, and 5 bases lay in between. The length of the CDR3 is 12 residues. Variable domain in full (rest from reference TRBV14 and TRBJ1-2): EAGVTQFPSHSVIEKGQTVTLRCDPISGHDNLYWYRRVMGKEIKFLLHFVKESKQDESGMPNNRFLAERTGGTYSTLKVQPAELEDSGVYFCASSQAGYGYTFGSGTRLTVV.

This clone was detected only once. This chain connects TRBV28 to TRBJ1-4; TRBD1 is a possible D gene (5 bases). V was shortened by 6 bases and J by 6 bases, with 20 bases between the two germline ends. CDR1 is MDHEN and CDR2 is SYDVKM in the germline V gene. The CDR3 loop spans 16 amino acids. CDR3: CASSSTPRGGDEKLFF. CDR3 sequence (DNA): TGTGCCAGCAGCTCTACACCGAGGGGAGGGGATGAAAAACTGTTTTTT.

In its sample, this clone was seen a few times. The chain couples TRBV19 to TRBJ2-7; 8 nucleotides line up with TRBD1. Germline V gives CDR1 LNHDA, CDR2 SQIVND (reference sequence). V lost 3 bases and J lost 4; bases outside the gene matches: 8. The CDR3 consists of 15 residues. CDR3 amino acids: CASSMDMGQAYEQYF. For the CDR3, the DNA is TGTGCCAGTAGTATGGACATGGGACAGGCATACGAGCAGTACTTC.

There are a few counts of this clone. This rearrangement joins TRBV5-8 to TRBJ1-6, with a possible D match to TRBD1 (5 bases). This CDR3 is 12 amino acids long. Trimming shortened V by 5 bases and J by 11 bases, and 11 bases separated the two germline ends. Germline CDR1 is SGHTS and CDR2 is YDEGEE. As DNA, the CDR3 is TGTGCCAGCAGTAGACAGATAACACCCCTCCACTTT. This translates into CASSRQITPLHF. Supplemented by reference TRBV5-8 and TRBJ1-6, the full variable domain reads EAGVTQSPTHLIKTRGQQATLRCSPISGHTSVYWYQQALGLGLQFLLWYDEGEERNRGNFPPRFSGRQFPNYSSELNVNALELEDSALYLCASSRQITPLHFGNGTRLTVT.

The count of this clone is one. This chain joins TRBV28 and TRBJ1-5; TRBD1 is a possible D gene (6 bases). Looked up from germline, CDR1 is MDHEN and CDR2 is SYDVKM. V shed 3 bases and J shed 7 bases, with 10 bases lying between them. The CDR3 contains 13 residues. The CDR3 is CASSLAGEQPQHF. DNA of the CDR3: TGTGCCAGCAGTTTGGCAGGGGAACAGCCCCAGCATTTT. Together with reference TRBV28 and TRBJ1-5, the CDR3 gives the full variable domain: DVKVTQSSRYLVKRTGEKVFLECVQDMDHENMFWYRQDPGLGLRLIYFSYDVKMKEKGDIPEGYSVSREKKERFSLILESASTNQTSMYLCASSLAGEQPQHFGDGTRLSIL.

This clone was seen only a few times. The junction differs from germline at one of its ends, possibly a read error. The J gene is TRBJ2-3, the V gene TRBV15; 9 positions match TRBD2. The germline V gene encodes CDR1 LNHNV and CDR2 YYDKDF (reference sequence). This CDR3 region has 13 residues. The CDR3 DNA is TGTGCCACCAGCAAAGGGTCTAGCGGGGTTCGGAATTTT. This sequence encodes CATSKGSSGVRNF.

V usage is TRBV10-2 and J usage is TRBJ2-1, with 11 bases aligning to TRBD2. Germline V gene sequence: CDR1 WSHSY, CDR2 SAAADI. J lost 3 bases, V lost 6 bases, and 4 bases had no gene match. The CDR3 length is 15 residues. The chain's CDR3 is CASRGTSGGYNEQFF. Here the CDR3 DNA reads TGCGCCAGCAGGGGAACTAGCGGGGGCTACAATGAGCAGTTCTTC.

The CDR3 reads CASSQGGQGKAPLHF. The CDR3 DNA sequence: TGTGCCAGCAGCCAAGGTGGACAGGGAAAGGCACCCCTCCACTTT. This chain links TRBV3-1 (or the pseudogene TRBV3-2) with TRBJ1-6, with 8 bases fitting TRBD1. Trimming removed 1 base from V and 11 bases from J; junction bases left unmatched: 7. The CDR3 length is 15 residues. The V gene's germline CDR1 is LGHDT and CDR2 YNNKEL (reference sequence).

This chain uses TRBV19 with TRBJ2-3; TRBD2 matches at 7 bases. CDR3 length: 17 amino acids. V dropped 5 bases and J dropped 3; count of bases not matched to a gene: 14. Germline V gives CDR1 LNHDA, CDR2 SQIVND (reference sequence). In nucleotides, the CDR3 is TGTGCCAGTAGTCCTATGGGGCGGGGGTCCGCAACAGATACGCAGTATTTT. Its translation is CASSPMGRGSATDTQYF.

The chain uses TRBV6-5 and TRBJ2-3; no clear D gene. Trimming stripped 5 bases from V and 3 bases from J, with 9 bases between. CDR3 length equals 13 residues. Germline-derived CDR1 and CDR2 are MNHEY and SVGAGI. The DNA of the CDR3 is TGTGCCAGCAGTAGCCAGGTAACAGATACGCAGTATTTT. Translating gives CASSSQVTDTQYF.

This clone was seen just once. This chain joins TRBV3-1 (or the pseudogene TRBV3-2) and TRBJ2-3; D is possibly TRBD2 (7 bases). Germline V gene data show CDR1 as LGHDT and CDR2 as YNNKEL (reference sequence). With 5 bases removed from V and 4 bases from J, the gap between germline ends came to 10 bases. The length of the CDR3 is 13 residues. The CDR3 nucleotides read TGTGCCAGCAGCGGGGGGGCCTCAGATACGCAGTATTTT. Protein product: CASSGGASDTQYF.

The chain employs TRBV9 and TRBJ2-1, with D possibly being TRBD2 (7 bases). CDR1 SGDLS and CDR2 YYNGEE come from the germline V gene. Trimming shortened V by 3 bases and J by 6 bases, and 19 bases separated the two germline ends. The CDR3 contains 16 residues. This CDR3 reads CASSAGGRGLLNEQFF. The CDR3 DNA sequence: TGTGCCAGCAGCGCGGGGGGCAGAGGGCTTCTCAATGAGCAGTTCTTC.

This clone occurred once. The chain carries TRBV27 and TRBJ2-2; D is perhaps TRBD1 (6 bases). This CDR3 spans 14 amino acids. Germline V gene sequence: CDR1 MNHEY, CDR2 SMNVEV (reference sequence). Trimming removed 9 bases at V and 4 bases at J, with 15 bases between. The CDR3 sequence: CASTGTSTTGELFF. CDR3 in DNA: TGTGCCAGTACAGGGACGTCAACCACCGGGGAGCTGTTTTTT.